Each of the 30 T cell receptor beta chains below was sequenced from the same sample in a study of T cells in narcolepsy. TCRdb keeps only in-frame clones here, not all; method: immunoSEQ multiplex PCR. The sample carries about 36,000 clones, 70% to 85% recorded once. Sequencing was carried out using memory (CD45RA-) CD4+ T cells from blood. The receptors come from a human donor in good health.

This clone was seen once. The CDR3 loop reads CASSLAGEDTQYF. The CDR3 nucleotides are TGCGCCAGCAGCTTGGCGGGGGAGGATACGCAGTATTTT. The chain couples TRBV5-1 to TRBJ2-3, with D possibly being TRBD2 (6 bases). The CDR3 spans 13 residues. The germline CDR1 and CDR2 sequences are SGHRS and YFSETQ. Trimming stripped 0 bases from V and 6 bases from J, with 8 bases between. Complete variable domain (other parts from reference TRBV5-1 and TRBJ2-3): KAGVTQTPRYLIKTRGQQVTLSCSPISGHRSVSWYQQTPGQGLQFLFEYFSETQRNKGNFPGRFSGRQFSNSRSEMNVSTLELGDSALYLCASSLAGEDTQYFGPGTRLTVL.

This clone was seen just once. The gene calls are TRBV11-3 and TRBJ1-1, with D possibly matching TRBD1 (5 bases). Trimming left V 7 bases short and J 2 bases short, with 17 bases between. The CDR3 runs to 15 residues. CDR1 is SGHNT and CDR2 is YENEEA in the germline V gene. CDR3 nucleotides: TGTGCCAGCACCCCCGCCGGCAGGGAAAACACTGAAGCTTTCTTT. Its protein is CASTPAGRENTEAFF.

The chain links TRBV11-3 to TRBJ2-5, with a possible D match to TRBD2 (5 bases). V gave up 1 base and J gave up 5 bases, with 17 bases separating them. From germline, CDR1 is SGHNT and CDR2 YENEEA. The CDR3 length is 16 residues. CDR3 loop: CASSLGRREVAETQYF. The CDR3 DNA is TGTGCCAGCAGCTTAGGTAGACGGGAAGTCGCCGAGACCCAGTACTTC. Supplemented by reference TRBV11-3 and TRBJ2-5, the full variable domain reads EAGVVQSPRYKIIEKKQPVAFWCNPISGHNTLYWYLQNLGQGPELLIRYENEEAVDDSQLPKDRFSAERLKGVDSTLKIQPAELGDSAVYLCASSLGRREVAETQYFGPGTRLLVL.

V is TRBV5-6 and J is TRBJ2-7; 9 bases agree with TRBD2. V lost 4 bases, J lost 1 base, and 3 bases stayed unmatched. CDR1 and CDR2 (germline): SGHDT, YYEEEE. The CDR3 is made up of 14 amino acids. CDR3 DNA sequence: TGTGCCAGCAGCACGCTAGCGGGATCCTACGAGCAGTACTTC. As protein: CASSTLAGSYEQYF.

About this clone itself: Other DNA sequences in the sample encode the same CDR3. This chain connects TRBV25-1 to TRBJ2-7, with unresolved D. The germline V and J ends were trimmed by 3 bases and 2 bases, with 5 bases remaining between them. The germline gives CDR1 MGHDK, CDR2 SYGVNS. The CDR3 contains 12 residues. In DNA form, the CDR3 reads TGTGCCAGCAGTGAGAACACCTACGAGCAGTACTTC. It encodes CASSENTYEQYF.

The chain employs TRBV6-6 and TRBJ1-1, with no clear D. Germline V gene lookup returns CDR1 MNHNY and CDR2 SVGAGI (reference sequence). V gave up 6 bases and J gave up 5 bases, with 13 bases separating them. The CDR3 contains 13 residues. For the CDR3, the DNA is TGTGCCAGCAGCCCACAGATTTGGACTGAAGCTTTCTTT. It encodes CASSPQIWTEAFF.

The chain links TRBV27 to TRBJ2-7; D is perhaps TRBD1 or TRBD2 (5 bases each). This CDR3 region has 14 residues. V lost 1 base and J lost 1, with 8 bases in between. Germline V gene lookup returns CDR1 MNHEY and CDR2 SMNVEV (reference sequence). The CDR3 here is CASSLLGESYEQYF. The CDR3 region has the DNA TGTGCCAGCAGTTTATTGGGGGAGTCCTACGAGCAGTACTTC.

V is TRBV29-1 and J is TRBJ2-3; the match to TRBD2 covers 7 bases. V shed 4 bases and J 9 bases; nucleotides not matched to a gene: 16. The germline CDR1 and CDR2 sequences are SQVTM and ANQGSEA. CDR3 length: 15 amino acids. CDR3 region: CSVVGEGRERSTQYF. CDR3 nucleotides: TGCAGCGTTGTGGGTGAAGGGCGGGAGCGGTCGACGCAGTATTTT.

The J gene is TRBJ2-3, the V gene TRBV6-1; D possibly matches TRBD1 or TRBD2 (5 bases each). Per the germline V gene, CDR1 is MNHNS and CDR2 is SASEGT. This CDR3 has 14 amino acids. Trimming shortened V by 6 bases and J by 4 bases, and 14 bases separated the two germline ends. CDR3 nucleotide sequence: TGTGCCAGCAGCCGGGACCAAAGGGCAGATACGCAGTATTTT. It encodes CASSRDQRADTQYF.

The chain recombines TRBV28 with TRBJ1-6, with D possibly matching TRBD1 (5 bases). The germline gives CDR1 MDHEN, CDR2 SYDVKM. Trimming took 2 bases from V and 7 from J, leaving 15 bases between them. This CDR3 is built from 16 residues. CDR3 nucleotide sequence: TGTGCCAGCAGTTTAGGGGGGAAGGGTGGGAATTCACCCCTCCACTTT. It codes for CASSLGGKGGNSPLHF.

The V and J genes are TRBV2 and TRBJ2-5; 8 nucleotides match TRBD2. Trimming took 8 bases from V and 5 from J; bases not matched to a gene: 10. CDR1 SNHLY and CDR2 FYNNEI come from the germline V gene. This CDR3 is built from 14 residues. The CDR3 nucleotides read TGTGCCAGCGCCGGGGGGGCGTTATCTGAGACCCAGTACTTC. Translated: CASAGGALSETQYF.

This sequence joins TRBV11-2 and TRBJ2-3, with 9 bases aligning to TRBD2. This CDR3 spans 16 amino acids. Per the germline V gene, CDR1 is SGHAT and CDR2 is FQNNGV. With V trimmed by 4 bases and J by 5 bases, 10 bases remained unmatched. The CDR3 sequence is CASSSRAGGFRDTQYF. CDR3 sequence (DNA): TGTGCCAGCAGCTCCCGGGCGGGAGGGTTCCGAGATACGCAGTATTTT.

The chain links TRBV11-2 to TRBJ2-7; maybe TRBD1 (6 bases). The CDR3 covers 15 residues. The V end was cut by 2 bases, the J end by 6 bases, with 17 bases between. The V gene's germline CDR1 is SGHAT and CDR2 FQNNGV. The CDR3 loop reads CASSLRTRGQAEQYF. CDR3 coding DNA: TGTGCCAGCAGCTTACGTACCAGGGGTCAGGCCGAGCAGTACTTC.

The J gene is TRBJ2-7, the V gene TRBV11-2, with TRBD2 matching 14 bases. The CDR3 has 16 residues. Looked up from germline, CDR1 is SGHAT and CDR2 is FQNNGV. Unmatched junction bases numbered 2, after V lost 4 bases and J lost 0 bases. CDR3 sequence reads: CASSSGTSGSSYEQYF. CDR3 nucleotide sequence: TGTGCCAGCAGCTCGGGGACTAGCGGGAGCTCCTACGAGCAGTACTTC.

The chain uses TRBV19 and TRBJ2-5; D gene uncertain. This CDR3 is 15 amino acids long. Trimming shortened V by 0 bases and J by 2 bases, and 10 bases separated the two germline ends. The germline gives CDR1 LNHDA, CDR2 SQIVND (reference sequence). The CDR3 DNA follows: TGTGCCAGTAGTATAGATTTTACAGCTCAAGAGACCCAGTACTTC. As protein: CASSIDFTAQETQYF.

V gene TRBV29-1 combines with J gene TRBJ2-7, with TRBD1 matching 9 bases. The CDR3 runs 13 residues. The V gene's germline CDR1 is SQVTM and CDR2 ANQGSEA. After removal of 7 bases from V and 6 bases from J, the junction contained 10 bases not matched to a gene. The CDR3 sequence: CSGSTGGIGEQYF. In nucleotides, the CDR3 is TGCAGCGGGTCGACAGGGGGTATTGGCGAGCAGTACTTC.

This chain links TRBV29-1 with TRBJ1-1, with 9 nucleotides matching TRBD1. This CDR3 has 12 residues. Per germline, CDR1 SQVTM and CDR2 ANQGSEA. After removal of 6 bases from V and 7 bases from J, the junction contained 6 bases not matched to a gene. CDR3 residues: CSVAGTGIEAFF. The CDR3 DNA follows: TGCAGCGTAGCCGGGACAGGGATTGAAGCTTTCTTT.

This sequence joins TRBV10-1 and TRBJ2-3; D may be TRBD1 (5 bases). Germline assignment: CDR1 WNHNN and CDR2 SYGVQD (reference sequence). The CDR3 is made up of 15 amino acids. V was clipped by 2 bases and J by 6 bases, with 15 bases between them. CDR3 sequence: CASSETSRKGDTQYF. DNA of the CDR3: TGCGCCAGCAGTGAGACTTCTAGAAAGGGGGATACGCAGTATTTT.

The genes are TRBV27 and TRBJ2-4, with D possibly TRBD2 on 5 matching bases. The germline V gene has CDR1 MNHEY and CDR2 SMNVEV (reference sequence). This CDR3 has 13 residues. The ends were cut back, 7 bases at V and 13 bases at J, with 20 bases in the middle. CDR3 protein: CASTPPRGLSQYF. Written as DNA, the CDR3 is TGTGCCAGCACCCCCCCCCGGGGTCTGAGCCAGTACTTC.

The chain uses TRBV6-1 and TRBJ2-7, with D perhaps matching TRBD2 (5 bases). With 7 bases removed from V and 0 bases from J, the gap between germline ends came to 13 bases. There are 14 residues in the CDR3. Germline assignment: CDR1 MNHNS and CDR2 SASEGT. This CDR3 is CASKIAPSSYEQYF. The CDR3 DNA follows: TGTGCCAGCAAGATAGCGCCGAGCTCCTACGAGCAGTACTTC.

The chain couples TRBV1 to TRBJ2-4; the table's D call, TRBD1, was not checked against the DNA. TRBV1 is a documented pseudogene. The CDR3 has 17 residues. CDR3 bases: TGCACCAGCAGCCAAGGGTCCCAGCCAGGAGCCAAAAACATTCAGTACTTC. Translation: CTSSQGSQPGAKNIQYF.

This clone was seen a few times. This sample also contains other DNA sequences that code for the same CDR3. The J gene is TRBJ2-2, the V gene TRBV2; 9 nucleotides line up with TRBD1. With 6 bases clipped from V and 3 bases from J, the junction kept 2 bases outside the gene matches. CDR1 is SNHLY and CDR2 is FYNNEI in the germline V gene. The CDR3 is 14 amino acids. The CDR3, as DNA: TGTGCCAGCAGGACAGGGGGGGACACCGGGGAGCTGTTTTTT. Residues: CASRTGGDTGELFF.

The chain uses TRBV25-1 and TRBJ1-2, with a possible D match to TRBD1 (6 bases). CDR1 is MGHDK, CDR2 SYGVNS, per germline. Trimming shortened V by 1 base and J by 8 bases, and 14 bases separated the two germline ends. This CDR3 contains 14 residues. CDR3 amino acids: CASSESGGSRGYTF. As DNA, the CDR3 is TGTGCCAGCAGTGAATCGGGGGGCTCGCGGGGCTACACCTTC.

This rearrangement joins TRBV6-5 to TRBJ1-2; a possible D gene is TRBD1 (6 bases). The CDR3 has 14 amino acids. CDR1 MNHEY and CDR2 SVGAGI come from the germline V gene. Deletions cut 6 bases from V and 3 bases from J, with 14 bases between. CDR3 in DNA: TGTGCCAGCAGGGGGGCCGGGTCTGACTATGGCTACACCTTC. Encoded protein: CASRGAGSDYGYTF.

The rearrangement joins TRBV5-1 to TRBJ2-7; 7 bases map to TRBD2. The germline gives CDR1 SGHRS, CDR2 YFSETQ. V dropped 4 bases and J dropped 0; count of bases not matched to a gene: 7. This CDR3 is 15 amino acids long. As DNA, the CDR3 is TGCGCCAGCAGCCTAATAGCGGGCAGCTCCTACGAGCAGTACTTC. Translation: CASSLIAGSSYEQYF.

This CDR3 is CASIDRVKTGNTIYF. Here the CDR3 DNA reads TGTGCCAGCATCGACAGGGTGAAGACTGGAAACACCATATATTTT. The chain combines TRBV7-2 with TRBJ1-3; TRBD1 agrees at 7 bases. The CDR3 is 15 amino acids. V shed 7 bases and J 2 bases; nucleotides not matched to a gene: 8. CDR1 and CDR2 from the germline V gene are SGHTA and FQGNSA.

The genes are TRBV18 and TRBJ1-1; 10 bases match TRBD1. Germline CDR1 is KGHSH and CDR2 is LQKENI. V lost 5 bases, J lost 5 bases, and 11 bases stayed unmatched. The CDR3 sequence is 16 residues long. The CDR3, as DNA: TGTGCCAGCTCAAGCTCAAGACAGGGGGCATCGACTGAAGCTTTCTTT. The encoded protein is CASSSSRQGASTEAFF.

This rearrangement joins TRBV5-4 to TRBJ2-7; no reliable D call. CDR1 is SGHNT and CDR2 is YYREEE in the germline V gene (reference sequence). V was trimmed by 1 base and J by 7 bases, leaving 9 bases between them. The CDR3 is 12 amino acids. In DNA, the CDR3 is TGTGCCAGCAGCTTGCCTGGGTGGGAGCAGTACTTC. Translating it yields CASSLPGWEQYF.

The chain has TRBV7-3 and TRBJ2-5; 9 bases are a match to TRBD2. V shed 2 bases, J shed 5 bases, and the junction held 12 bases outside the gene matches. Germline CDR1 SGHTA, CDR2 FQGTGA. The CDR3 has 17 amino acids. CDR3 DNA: TGTGCCAGCAGCTTAGGAGCGCTAGCGGGAAGTCGGGAGACCCAGTACTTC. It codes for CASSLGALAGSRETQYF. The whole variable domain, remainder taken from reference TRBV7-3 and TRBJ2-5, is GAGVSQTPSNKVTEKGKYVELRCDPISGHTALYWYRQSLGQGPEFLIYFQGTGAADDSGLPNDRFFAVRPEGSVSTLKIQRTERGDSAVYLCASSLGALAGSRETQYFGPGTRLLVL.

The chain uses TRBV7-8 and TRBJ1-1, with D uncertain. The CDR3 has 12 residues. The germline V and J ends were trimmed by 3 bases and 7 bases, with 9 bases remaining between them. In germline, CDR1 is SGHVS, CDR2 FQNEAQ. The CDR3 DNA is TGTGCCAGCAGCTTGCGCGGCGTTGAAGCTTTCTTT. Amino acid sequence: CASSLRGVEAFF.